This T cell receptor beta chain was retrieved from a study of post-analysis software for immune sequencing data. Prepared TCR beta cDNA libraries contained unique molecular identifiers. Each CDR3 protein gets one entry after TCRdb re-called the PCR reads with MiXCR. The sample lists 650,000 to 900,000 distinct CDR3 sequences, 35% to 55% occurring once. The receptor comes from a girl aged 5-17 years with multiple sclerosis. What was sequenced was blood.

The CDR3 here is CSVGGEMGDQPQHF. DNA for the CDR3: TGCAGCGTTGGAGGGGAAATGGGAGATCAGCCCCAGCATTTT. This chain joins TRBV29-1 and TRBJ1-5; a possible D gene is TRBD1 (5 bases). Trimming removed 4 bases at V and 5 bases at J, with 15 bases between. This CDR3 region has 14 residues. Per the germline V gene, CDR1 is SQVTM and CDR2 is ANQGSEA.